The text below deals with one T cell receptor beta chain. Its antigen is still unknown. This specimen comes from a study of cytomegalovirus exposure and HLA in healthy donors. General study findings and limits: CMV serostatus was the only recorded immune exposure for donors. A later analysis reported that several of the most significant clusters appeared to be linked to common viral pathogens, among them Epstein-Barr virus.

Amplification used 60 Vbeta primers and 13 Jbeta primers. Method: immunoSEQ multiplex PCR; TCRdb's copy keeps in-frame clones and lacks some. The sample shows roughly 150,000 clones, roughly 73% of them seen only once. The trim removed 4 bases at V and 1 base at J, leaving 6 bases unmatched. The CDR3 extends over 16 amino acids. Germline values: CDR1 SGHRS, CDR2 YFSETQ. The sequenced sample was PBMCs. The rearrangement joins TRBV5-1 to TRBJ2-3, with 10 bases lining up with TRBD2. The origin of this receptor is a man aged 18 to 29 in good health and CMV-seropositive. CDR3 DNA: TGCGCCAGCAGCCACCGGAGCGGGAGGGGCACAGATACGCAGTATTTT. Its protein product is CASSHRSGRGTDTQYF.